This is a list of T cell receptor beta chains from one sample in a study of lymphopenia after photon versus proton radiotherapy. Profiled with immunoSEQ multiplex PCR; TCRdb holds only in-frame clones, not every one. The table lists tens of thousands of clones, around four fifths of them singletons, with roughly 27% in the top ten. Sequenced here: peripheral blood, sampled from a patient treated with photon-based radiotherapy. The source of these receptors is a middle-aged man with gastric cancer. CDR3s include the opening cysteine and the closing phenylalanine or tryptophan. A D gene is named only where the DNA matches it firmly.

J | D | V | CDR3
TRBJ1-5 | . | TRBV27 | CASSLTVSNQPQHF
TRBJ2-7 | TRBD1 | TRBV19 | CASSPGTGPEQYF
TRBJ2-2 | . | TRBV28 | CASSPSAKPNTGELFF
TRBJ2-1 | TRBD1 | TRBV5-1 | CASAFRQGTNEQFF
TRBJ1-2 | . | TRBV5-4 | CASSFSLAQRDYGYTF
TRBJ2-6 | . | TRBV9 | CASSVRGDSGANVLTF
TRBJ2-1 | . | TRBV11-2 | CASSYGSSYNEQFF
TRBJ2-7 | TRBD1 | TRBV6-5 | CASSPRDRVAEQYF
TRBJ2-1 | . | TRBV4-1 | CASSEPSSSYNEQFF
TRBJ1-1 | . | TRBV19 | CARTGNTEAFF
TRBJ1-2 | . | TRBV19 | CASSKEEAVNYGYTF
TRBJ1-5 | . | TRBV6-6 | CASSYSGQTQPQHF
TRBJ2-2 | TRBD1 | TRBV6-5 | CASSRTGDSAGELFF
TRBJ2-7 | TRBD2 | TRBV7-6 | CASSFAGTSGSYEQYF
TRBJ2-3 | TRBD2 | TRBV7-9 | CASSLQDRLARKTDTQYF
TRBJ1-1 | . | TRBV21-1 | CASSRMGNTEAFF
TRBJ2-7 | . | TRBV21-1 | CASSKDLGQGHGGTYEQYF
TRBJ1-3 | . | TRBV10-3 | CAIGGNTIYF
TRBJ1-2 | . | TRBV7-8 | CASSLGTEYGYTF
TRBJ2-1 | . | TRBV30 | CASDQYNEQFF
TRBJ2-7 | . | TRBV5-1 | CASSLAFAEPPYEQYF
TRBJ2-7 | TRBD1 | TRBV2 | CASRRGDRAYEQYF
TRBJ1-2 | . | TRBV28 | CASSLLGLGQRIYGYTF
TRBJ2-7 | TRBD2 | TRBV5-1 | CASGQGGLASYEQYF
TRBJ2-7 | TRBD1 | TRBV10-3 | CAISKTGAEQYF
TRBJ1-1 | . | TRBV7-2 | CASSSFNTEAFF
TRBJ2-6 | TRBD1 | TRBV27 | CASSFYISSGGSGANVLTF